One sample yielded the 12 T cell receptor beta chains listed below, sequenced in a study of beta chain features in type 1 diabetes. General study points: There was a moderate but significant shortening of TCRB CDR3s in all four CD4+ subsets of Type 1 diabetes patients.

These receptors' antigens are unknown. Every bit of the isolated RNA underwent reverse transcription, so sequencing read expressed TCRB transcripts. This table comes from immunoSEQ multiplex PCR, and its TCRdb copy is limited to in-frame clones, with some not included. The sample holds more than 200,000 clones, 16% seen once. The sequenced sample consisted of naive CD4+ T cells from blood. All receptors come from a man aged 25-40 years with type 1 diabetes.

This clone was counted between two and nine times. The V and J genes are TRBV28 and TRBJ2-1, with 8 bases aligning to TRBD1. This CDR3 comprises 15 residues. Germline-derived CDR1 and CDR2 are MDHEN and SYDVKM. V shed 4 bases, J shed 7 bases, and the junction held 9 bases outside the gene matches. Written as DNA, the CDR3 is TGTGCCAGCAGTTCCGGAGGACAGGGTCGAAATGAGCAGTTCTTC. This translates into CASSSGGQGRNEQFF.

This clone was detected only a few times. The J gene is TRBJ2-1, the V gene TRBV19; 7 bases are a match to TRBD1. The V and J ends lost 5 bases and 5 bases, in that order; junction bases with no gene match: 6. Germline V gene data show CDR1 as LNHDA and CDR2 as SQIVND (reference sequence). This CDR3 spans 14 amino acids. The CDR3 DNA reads TGTGCCAGTAGTGGGACAGTGACCAACAATGAGCAGTTCTTC. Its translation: CASSGTVTNNEQFF.

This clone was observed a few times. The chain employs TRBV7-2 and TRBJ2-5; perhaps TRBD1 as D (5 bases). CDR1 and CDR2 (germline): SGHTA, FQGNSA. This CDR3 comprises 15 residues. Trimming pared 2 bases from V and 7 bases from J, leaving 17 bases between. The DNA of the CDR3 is TGTGCCAGCAGCTTATTAGATAGTCTTAGGGGGACCCAGTACTTC. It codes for CASSLLDSLRGTQYF.

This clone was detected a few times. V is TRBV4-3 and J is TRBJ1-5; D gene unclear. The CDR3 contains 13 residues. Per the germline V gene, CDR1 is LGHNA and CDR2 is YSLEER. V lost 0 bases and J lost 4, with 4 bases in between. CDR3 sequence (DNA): TGCGCCAGCAGCCAAGATCGGAATCAGCCCCAGCATTTT. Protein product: CASSQDRNQPQHF.

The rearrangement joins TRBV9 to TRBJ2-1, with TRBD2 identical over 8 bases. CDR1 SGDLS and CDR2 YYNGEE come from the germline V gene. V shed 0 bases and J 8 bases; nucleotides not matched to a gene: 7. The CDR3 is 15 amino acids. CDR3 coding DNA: TGTGCCAGCAGCGTAGCTCGGCTAGCGGGTCATGAGCAGTTCTTC. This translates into CASSVARLAGHEQFF.

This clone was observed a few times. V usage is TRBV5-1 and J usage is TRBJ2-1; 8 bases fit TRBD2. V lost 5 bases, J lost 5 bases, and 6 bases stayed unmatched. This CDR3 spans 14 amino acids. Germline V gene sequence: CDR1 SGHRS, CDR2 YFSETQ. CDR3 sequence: CASSKTSGNNEQFF. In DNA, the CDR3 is TGCGCCAGCAGTAAAACTAGCGGCAACAATGAGCAGTTCTTC.

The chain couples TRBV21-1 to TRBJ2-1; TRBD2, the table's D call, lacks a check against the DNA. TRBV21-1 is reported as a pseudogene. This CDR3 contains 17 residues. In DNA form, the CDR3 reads TGTGCCGGCTTACAGGGGACTAGCGAGGCCAACTACAATGAGCAGTTCTTC. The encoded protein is CAGLQGTSEANYNEQFF.

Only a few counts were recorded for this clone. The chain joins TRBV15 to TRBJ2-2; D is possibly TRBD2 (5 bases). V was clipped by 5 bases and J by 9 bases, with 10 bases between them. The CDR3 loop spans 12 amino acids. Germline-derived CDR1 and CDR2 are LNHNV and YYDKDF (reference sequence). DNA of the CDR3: TGTGCCACCAGCCGAGGGTTGAGGGAGCTGTTTTTT. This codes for CATSRGLRELFF. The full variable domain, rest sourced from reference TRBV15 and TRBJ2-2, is DAMVIQNPRYQVTQFGKPVTLSCSQTLNHNVMYWYQQKSSQAPKLLFHYYDKDFNNEADTPDNFQSRRPNTSFCFLDIRSPGLGDTAMYLCATSRGLRELFFGEGSRLTVL.

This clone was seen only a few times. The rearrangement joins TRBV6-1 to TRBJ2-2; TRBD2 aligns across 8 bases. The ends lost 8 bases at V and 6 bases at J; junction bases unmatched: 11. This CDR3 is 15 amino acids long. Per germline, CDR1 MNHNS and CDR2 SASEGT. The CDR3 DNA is TGTGCCAGCTCTCCTAGCGGGCCTAAGCCCGGGGAGCTGTTTTTT. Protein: CASSPSGPKPGELFF.

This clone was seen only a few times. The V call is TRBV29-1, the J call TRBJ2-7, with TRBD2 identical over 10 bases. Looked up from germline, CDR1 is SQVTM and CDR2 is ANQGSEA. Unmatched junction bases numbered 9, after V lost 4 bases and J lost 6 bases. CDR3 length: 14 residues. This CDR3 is CSVVKLAGDSEQYF. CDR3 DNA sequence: TGCAGCGTTGTTAAGCTAGCGGGAGATTCCGAGCAGTACTTC.

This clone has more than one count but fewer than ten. Here the CDR3 reads CAWKDLQETQYF. Written as DNA, the CDR3 is TGTGCCTGGAAAGACTTGCAAGAGACCCAGTACTTC. The genes are TRBV30 and TRBJ2-5; D gene uncertain. Trimming removed 4 bases at V and 2 bases at J, with 8 bases between. CDR3 length equals 12 residues. CDR1 and CDR2 from the germline V gene are GTSNPN and SVGIG (reference sequence).

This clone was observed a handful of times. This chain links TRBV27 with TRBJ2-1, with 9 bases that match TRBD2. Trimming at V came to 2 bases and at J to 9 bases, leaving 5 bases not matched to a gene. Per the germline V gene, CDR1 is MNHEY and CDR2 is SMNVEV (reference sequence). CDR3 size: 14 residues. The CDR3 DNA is TGTGCCAGCAGTTTAGCGGGAGGGCTTGGTGAGCAGTTCTTC. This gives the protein CASSLAGGLGEQFF.